Listed below are T cell receptor beta chains from one sample, sequenced in a study of T-cell reconstitution after alpha-beta-depleted transplantation in children. Each CDR3 protein is one row after TCRdb ran MiXCR on the PCR reads. Here the sample spans roughly 490,000 distinct CDR3 sequences, about 10% being singletons. This material consisted of PBMCs, mostly from graft donor cells, taken 180 days after TCRalphabeta/CD19-depleted stem cell transplant. The receptors come from a female patient between 2 and 15 years old who had a stem cell transplant for aplastic anemia, so the T cells may come from the graft donor. The CDR3 runs from the conserved cysteine through the conserved F or W. D genes are given only for firm matches. Some rows have no size entry. The others give once, few or many, or a class for an expanded clone.

NA | TRBJ1-4 | TRBV18 | NA | TGTGCCAGCTCACCGGACCATGAAAAACTGTTTTTT | CASSPDHEKLFF
few | TRBJ1-4 | TRBV15 | NA | TGTGCCACCAGCAGAGTCCGGGGGAATGAAAAACTGTTTTTT | CATSRVRGNEKLFF
few | TRBJ1-4 | TRBV7-8 | NA | TGTGCCAGCAGCTTCCTTCCCGGGGGGGGTGAAAAACTGTTTTTT | CASSFLPGGGEKLFF
NA | TRBJ2-3 | TRBV7-2 | TRBD2 | TGTGCCAGCAGCCCTCGGACTAGCGAGGCCCCCCACCCCCGGTATTTT | CASSPRTSEAPHPRYF
NA | TRBJ2-5 | TRBV15 | TRBD1 | TGTGCCACCAGCATTGGGACAGGGAACCAAGAGACCCAGTACTTC | CATSIGTGNQETQYF
few | TRBJ2-5 | TRBV20-1 | NA | TGCAGTGCCCCTCAGGGGCGCCCCCGGGAGACCCAGTACTTC | CSAPQGRPRETQYF
NA | TRBJ2-6 | TRBV9 | TRBD1 | TGTGCCAGCAGCCCGGGACAGCGATCCGCTGGGGCCAACGTCCTGACTTTC | CASSPGQRSAGANVLTF
many | TRBJ2-7 | TRBV28 | NA | TGTGCCAACACCCACACTAGTTTCTCCTGCTACGAGCAGTACTTC | CANTHTSFSCYEQYF
NA | TRBJ2-5 | TRBV7-2 | NA | TGTGCCAGCAGCTTAGGAATCAGCGCCGAGACCCAGTACTTC | CASSLGISAETQYF
many | TRBJ1-1 | TRBV7-3 | NA | TGTGCCAGCAGCGCGGACAGGAACACTGAAGCTTTCTTT | CASSADRNTEAFF
few | TRBJ2-1 | TRBV20-1 | NA | TGCAGTGCTAGAGGACAGCGGAGCTTCAATGAGCAGTTCTTC | CSARGQRSFNEQFF
few | TRBJ2-3 | TRBV7-9 | TRBD2 | TGTGCCAGCAGCACCGGGACTAGCGGGAGCACAGATACGCAGTATTTT | CASSTGTSGSTDTQYF
NA | TRBJ2-1 | TRBV29-1 | NA | TGCAGCGTTGATCCCCTCAATGAGCAGTTCTTC | CSVDPLNEQFF
few | TRBJ2-2 | TRBV21-1 | NA | TGTGCCAGCAGCACGTTTCCCGGGACTTCACCCGGGGAGCTGTTTTTT | CASSTFPGTSPGELFF
NA | TRBJ2-7 | TRBV6-2/TRBV6-3 | NA | TGTGCCAGCAGTTTCTACAGGAGCTCCCACGAGCAGTACTTC | CASSFYRSSHEQYF
NA | TRBJ2-1 | TRBV9 | NA | TGTGCCAGCAGCGTAGATGTCGGCAACAATGAGCAGTTCTTC | CASSVDVGNNEQFF
NA | TRBJ2-2 | TRBV28 | TRBD1 | TGTGCCAGCACCTGGACAGGGCTCACCGGGGAGCTGTTTTTT | CASTWTGLTGELFF
NA | TRBJ2-3 | TRBV11-2 | TRBD2 | TGTGCCAGCAGCAGAAGCGGGAGGGCCGCTAGCACAGATACGCAGTATTTT | CASSRSGRAASTDTQYF
once | TRBJ2-1 | TRBV5-1 | NA | TGCGCCAGCAGCTCGACCTCCGGGGGCCAGTCCCCCTCCTACAATGAGCAGTTCTTC | CASSSTSGGQSPSYNEQFF
NA | TRBJ2-1 | TRBV20-1 | TRBD2 | TGCAGTGCCCACGGGGCGACGGGTGGACTAGCGGCCTACAATGAGCAGTTCTTC | CSAHGATGGLAAYNEQFF
NA | TRBJ2-2 | TRBV7-9 | NA | TGTGCCAGCAGTTTAGCGCCGGGCACAAACACCGGGGAGCTGTTTTTT | CASSLAPGTNTGELFF
NA | TRBJ2-3 | TRBV29-1 | NA | TGCAGCGTCCGGGCCAGGGTTCGGATCCGTAACACCACAGATACGCAGTATTTT | CSVRARVRIRNTTDTQYF
NA | TRBJ2-5 | TRBV6-5 | TRBD1 | TGTGCCAGCAGTTCTCGGACAGGGGTTGAGACCCAGTACTTC | CASSSRTGVETQYF
few | TRBJ1-1 | TRBV20-1 | NA | TGCAGTGCTAGAGATCACGGGGGCAACGTGAACACTGAAGCTTTCTTT | CSARDHGGNVNTEAFF
NA | TRBJ2-2 | TRBV30 | NA | TGTGCCTGGACTGGGACGAACACCGGGGAGCTGTTTTTT | CAWTGTNTGELFF
few | TRBJ2-1 | TRBV14 | TRBD2 | TGTGCCAGCAGCCAATTCCTGACTAGCGGGGGGGCCTACAATGAGCAGTTCTTC | CASSQFLTSGGAYNEQFF
many | TRBJ2-1 | TRBV5-1 | NA | TGCGCCAGCAGCCCCCCGGGAACACACTTGTACAATGAGCAGTTCTTC | CASSPPGTHLYNEQFF
many | TRBJ2-1 | TRBV10-3 | NA | TGTGCCATCAGTGAGTCGGGAAGGACAATTCAGTTCTTC | CAISESGRTIQFF
few | TRBJ1-3 | TRBV5-1 | NA | TGCGCCAGCAGCCCCGGCGGACAACCAACTGGAAACACCATATATTTT | CASSPGGQPTGNTIYF